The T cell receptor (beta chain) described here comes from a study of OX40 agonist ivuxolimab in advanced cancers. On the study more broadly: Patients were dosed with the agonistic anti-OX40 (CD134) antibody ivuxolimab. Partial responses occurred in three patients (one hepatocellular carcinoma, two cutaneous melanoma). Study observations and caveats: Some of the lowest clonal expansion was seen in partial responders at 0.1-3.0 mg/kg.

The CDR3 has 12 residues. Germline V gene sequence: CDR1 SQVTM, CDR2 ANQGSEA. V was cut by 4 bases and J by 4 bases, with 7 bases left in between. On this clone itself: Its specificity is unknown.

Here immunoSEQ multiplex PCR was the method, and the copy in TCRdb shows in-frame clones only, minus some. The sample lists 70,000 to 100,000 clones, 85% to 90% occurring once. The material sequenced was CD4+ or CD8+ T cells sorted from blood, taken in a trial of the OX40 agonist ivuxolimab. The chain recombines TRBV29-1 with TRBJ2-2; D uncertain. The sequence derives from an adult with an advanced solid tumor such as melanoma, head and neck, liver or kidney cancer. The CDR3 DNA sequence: TGCAGCGTTGGTCCGGGCACCGGGGAGCTGTTTTTT. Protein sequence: CSVGPGTGELFF.